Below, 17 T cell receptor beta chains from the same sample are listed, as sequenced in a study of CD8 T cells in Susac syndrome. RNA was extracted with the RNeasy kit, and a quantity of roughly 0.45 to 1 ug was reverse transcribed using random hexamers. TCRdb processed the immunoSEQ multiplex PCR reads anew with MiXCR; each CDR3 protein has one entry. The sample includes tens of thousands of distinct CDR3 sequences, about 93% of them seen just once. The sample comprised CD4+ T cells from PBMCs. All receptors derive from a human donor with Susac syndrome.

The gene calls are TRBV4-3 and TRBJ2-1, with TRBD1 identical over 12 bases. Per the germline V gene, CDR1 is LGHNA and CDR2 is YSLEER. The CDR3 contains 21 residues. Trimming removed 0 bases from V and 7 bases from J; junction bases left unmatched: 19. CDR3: CASSQDYLLGQGAWGQNEQFF. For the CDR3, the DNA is TGCGCCAGCAGCCAAGATTACCTGCTGGGACAGGGGGCTTGGGGGCAAAATGAGCAGTTCTTC.

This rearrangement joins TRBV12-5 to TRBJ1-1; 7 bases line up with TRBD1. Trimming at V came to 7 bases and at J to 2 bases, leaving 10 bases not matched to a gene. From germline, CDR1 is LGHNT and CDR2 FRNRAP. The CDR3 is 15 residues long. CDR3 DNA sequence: TGTGCTAGTGTAATTCCCAGGGGGGGAAACACTGAAGCTTTCTTT. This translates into CASVIPRGGNTEAFF.

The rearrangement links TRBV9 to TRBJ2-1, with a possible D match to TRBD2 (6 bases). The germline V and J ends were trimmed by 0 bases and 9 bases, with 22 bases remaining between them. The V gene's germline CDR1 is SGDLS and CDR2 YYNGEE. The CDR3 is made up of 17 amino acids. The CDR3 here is CASSVGRLALLWGEQFF. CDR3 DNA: TGTGCCAGCAGCGTAGGGCGTCTAGCGCTACTATGGGGTGAGCAGTTCTTC.

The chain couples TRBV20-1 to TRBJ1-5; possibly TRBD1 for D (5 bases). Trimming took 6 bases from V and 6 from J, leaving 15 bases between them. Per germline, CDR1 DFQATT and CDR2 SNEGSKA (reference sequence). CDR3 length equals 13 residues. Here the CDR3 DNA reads TGCAGTGCCACGGTGGAGGGACTTCAGCCCCAGCATTTT. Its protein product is CSATVEGLQPQHF.

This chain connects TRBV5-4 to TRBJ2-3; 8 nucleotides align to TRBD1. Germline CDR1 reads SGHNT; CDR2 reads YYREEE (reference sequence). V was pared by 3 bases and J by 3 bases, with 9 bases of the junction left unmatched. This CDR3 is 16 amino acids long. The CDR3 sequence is CASSSYDRGKTDTQYF. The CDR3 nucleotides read TGTGCCAGCAGCTCTTACGACAGGGGAAAGACAGATACGCAGTATTTT. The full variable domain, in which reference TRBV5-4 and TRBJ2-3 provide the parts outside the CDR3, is ETGVTQSPTHLIKTRGQQVTLRCSSQSGHNTVSWYQQALGQGPQFIFQYYREEENGRGNFPPRFSGLQFPNYSSELNVNALELDDSALYLCASSSYDRGKTDTQYFGPGTRLTVL.

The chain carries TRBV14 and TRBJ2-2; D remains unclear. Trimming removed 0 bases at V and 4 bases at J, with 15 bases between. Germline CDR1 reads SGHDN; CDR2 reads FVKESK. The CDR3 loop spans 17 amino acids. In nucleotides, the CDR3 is TGTGCCAGCAGCCAAGAGACCATCCCTAGGTCCACCGGGGAGCTGTTTTTT. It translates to CASSQETIPRSTGELFF.

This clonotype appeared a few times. CDR3 coding DNA: TGTGCCAGCAGTCTTCCGGGGAACCGCTACGAGCAGTACTTC. Its protein product is CASSLPGNRYEQYF. J is TRBJ2-7 and V is TRBV12-3 or TRBV12-4; weak D call: TRBD2 (5 bases). The length of the CDR3 is 14 residues. V dropped 5 bases and J dropped 3 bases, with 14 bases sitting between them.

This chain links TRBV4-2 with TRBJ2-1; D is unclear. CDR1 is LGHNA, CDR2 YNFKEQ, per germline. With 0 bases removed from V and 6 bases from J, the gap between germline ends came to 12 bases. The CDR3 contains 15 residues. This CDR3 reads CASSQESRFANEQFF. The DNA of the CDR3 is TGTGCCAGCAGCCAAGAGTCCCGATTCGCCAATGAGCAGTTCTTC.

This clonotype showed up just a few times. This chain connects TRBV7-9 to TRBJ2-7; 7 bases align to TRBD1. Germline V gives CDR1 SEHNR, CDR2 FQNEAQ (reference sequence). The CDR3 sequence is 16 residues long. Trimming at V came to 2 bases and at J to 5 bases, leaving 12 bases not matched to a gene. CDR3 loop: CASSLWLGQTRDEQYF. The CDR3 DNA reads TGTGCCAGCAGCTTATGGTTGGGACAGACAAGGGACGAGCAGTACTTC.

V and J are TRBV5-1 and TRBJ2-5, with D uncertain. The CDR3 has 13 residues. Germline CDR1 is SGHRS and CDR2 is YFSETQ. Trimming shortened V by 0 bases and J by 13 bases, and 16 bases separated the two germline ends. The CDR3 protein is CASSLGPGQTLYF. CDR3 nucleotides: TGCGCCAGCAGCTTGGGCCCGGGTCAGACTCTGTACTTC.

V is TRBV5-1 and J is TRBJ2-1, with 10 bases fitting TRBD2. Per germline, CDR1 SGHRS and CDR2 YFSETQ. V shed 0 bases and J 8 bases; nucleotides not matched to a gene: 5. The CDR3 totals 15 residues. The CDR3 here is CASSLASSGSYEQFF. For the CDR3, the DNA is TGCGCCAGCAGCTTGGCGTCTAGCGGGAGCTATGAGCAGTTCTTC.

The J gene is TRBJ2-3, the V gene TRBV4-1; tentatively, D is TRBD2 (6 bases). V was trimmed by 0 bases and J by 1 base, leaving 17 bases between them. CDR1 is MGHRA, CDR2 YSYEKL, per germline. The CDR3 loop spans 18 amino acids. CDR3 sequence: CASSQDWYAGLGTDTQYF. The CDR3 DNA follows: TGCGCCAGCAGCCAAGATTGGTATGCGGGACTCGGCACAGATACGCAGTATTTT.

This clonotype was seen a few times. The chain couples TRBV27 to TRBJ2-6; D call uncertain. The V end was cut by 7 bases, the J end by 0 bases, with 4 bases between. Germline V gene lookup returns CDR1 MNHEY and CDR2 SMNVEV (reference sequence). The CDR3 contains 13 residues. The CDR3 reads CASTLSGANVLTF. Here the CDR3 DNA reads TGTGCCAGCACCCTCTCTGGGGCCAACGTCCTGACTTTC.

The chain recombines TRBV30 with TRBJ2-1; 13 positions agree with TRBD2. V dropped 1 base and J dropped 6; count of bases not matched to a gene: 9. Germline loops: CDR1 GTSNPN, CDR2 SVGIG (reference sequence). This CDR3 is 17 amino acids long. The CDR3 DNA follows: TGTGCCTGGAGTGAGAAACTAGCGGGAGGGTTGATCAATGAGCAGTTCTTC. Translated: CAWSEKLAGGLINEQFF.

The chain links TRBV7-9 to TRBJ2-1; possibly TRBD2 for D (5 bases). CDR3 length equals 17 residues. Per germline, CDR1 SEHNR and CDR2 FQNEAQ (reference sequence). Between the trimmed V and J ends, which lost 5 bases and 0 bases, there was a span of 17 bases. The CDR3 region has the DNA TGTGCCAGCAGCCCTAGCCGGAGGCGCCACTCCTACAATGAGCAGTTCTTC. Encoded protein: CASSPSRRRHSYNEQFF.

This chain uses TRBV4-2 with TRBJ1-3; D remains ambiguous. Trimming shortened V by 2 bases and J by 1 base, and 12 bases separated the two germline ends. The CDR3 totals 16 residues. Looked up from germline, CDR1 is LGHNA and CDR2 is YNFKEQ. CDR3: CASSQPDGSSGNTIYF. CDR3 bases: TGTGCCAGCAGCCAACCAGACGGTTCATCTGGAAACACCATATATTTT.

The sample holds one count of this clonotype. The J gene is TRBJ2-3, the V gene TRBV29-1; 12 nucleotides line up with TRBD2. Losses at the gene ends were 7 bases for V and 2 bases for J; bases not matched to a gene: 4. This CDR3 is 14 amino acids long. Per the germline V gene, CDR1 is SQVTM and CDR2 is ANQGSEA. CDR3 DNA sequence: TGCAGCGCCCGGACTAGCGGGACCACAGATACGCAGTATTTT. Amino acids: CSARTSGTTDTQYF.